The 5 T cell receptor beta chains listed next were all sequenced from one sample in a study of blood T cell repertoires in COVID-19. Libraries were prepared by immunoSEQ multiplex PCR; TCRdb keeps only in-frame clonotypes and omits some of them. The sample holds 46,000 or so clones, about 88% seen once. Sequencing was done on a sample of peripheral blood. These receptors were taken from a man aged 65 to 79 with active COVID-19.

The chain links TRBV5-5 to TRBJ1-5; D gene uncertain. With 0 bases removed from V and 0 bases from J, the gap between germline ends came to 13 bases. Germline lookup yields CDR1 SGHKS and CDR2 YYEKEE (reference sequence). The CDR3 has 17 amino acids. The CDR3 region is CASSLDISDYSNQPQHF. The CDR3 DNA is TGTGCCAGCAGCTTGGATATCAGCGACTATAGCAATCAGCCCCAGCATTTT.

The gene calls are TRBV6-2 or TRBV6-3 and TRBJ2-5, with 8 bases fitting TRBD1. The CDR3 is 16 residues long. Germline CDR1 and CDR2: MNHEY and SVGEGT. V shed 2 bases and J 4 bases; nucleotides not matched to a gene: 9. The CDR3: CASSYGAGQGAETQYF. The CDR3 DNA is TGTGCCAGCAGTTACGGGGCAGGGCAGGGGGCAGAGACCCAGTACTTC.

The chain uses TRBV6-5 and TRBJ1-1; D remains ambiguous. The CDR3 is 13 residues long. With 2 bases removed from V and 4 bases from J, the gap between germline ends came to 8 bases. In germline, CDR1 is MNHEY, CDR2 SVGAGI. CDR3 in DNA: TGTGCCAGCAGTTACGAGGGTGGCACTGAAGCTTTCTTT. Protein: CASSYEGGTEAFF.

The gene calls are TRBV18 and TRBJ1-3; 10 bases map to TRBD1. CDR1 is KGHSH, CDR2 LQKENI, per germline. The CDR3 length is 16 residues. With 2 bases clipped from V and 2 bases from J, the junction kept 3 bases outside the gene matches. The CDR3: CASSPYGTGAGNTIYF. The CDR3 DNA is TGTGCCAGCTCACCATACGGGACAGGGGCTGGAAACACCATATATTTT.

The rearrangement links TRBV7-7 to TRBJ2-1; TRBD2 aligns across 12 bases. CDR1 is SSHAT, CDR2 FNYEAQ, per germline (reference sequence). The CDR3 totals 15 residues. J gave up 4 bases and V 5 bases, and 3 bases lay outside the gene matches. CDR3 in amino acids: CASSRLAGAYNEQFF. CDR3 nucleotide sequence: TGTGCCAGCAGCAGACTAGCGGGAGCGTACAATGAGCAGTTCTTC.